Each of the 20 T cell receptor beta chains below was sequenced from the same sample in a study of OX40 agonist ivuxolimab in advanced cancers. Clones were read by immunoSEQ multiplex PCR, and TCRdb kept only the in-frame ones, dropping some. The sample lists some 20,000 clones, 74% occurring once. Material: CD4+ or CD8+ T cells sorted from blood, obtained in a trial of the OX40 agonist ivuxolimab. These TCRs come from an adult with an advanced solid tumor such as melanoma, head and neck, liver or kidney cancer.

This clone appeared a single time. This chain connects TRBV7-2 to TRBJ1-2; D unclear. This CDR3 spans 14 amino acids. Trimming removed 5 bases from V and 3 bases from J, with 13 bases in between. Germline V gives CDR1 SGHTA, CDR2 FQGNSA. CDR3 nucleotide sequence: TGTGCCAGCAGCCAAGAGCTGGCCGACTATGGCTACACCTTC. It yields the protein CASSQELADYGYTF.

This clone was recorded once. The rearrangement joins TRBV7-9 to TRBJ1-4; 10 bases are shared with TRBD1. Germline CDR1 is SEHNR and CDR2 is FQNEAQ (reference sequence). J gave up 2 bases and V 4 bases, and 10 bases lay outside the gene matches. The CDR3 spans 18 residues. The CDR3 DNA reads TGTGCCAGCAGCTCGGACAGGGGGTTTCGAAGTACTAATGAAAAACTGTTTTTT. This translates into CASSSDRGFRSTNEKLFF.

This CDR3 is CASRKLYQETQYF. CDR3 nucleotide sequence: TGTGCCAGCAGAAAGTTGTACCAAGAGACCCAGTACTTC. The chain employs TRBV11-2 and TRBJ2-5; D is unclear. V dropped 6 bases and J dropped 0 bases, with 8 bases sitting between them. The CDR3 sequence is 13 residues long. The V gene's germline CDR1 is SGHAT and CDR2 FQNNGV.

The chain combines TRBV29-1 with TRBJ2-7; possibly TRBD1 for D (7 bases). CDR3 length: 15 residues. Germline V gene data show CDR1 as SQVTM and CDR2 as ANQGSEA. Deletions cut 6 bases from V and 6 bases from J, with 24 bases between. The CDR3, as DNA: TGCAGCGTCTGGCAGGGGGACTCAGGAGAGTCCGAGCAGTACTTC. Translation: CSVWQGDSGESEQYF.

The gene calls are TRBV5-1 and TRBJ2-7, with D perhaps given as TRBD1 or TRBD2 (6 bases each). Germline assignment: CDR1 SGHRS and CDR2 YFSETQ. The CDR3 is made up of 14 amino acids. Trimming removed 3 bases at V and 5 bases at J, with 15 bases between. The DNA for the CDR3 is TGCGCCAGCAGCTCCCCAGGGGAGGTACACGAGCAGTACTTC. This codes for CASSSPGEVHEQYF.

V usage is TRBV7-9 and J usage is TRBJ2-5, with 7 bases identical to TRBD1. Losses at the gene ends were 4 bases for V and 1 base for J; bases not matched to a gene: 6. The CDR3 covers 15 residues. Germline lookup yields CDR1 SEHNR and CDR2 FQNEAQ (reference sequence). The DNA for the CDR3 is TGTGCCAGCAGCTCCACCGGGACAGCCCAAGAGACCCAGTACTTC. Its protein product is CASSSTGTAQETQYF. The full variable domain, completed using reference TRBV7-9 and TRBJ2-5, is DTGVSQNPRHKITKRGQNVTFRCDPISEHNRLYWYRQTLGQGPEFLTYFQNEAQLEKSRLLSDRFSAERPKGSFSTLEIQRTEQGDSAMYLCASSSTGTAQETQYFGPGTRLLVL.

This clone is medium-sized by share. The CDR3 sequence is CASSYGYNSPLHF. CDR3 nucleotide sequence: TGTGCCAGCAGTTACGGGTATAATTCACCCCTCCACTTT. The V call is TRBV6-5, the J call TRBJ1-6; D remains unclear. The CDR3 is made up of 13 amino acids. Trimming took 2 bases from V and 4 from J, leaving 3 bases between them. CDR1 MNHEY and CDR2 SVGAGI come from the germline V gene.

The genes are TRBV4-3 and TRBJ2-7; no clear D. There are 11 residues in the CDR3. Looked up from germline, CDR1 is LGHNA and CDR2 is YSLEER. Deletions cut 0 bases from V and 6 bases from J, with 3 bases between. In DNA, the CDR3 is TGCGCCAGCAGCCAAGAGGTCGAGCAGTACTTC. Amino acids: CASSQEVEQYF.

The chain joins TRBV7-9 to TRBJ1-3; D is unresolved. The CDR3 is 16 amino acids. The germline V and J ends were trimmed by 0 bases and 4 bases, with 13 bases remaining between them. CDR1 is SEHNR and CDR2 is FQNEAQ in the germline V gene (reference sequence). CDR3 coding DNA: TGTGCCAGCAGCTTAGCGCGGCCGGTGGAAGGAAACACCATATATTTT. Protein: CASSLARPVEGNTIYF.

The chain employs TRBV21-1 and TRBJ1-3. TRBV21-1 counts as a pseudogene. This CDR3 spans 17 amino acids. CDR3 sequence reads: CASSKTGLLSPGNTIYF. The CDR3 region has the DNA TGTGCCAGCAGCAAAACGGGACTATTAAGTCCTGGAAACACCATATATTTT.

The V and J genes are TRBV6-5 and TRBJ1-4; 7 nucleotides align to TRBD1. In germline, CDR1 is MNHEY, CDR2 SVGAGI. There are 14 residues in the CDR3. Trimming at V came to 4 bases and at J to 7 bases, leaving 6 bases not matched to a gene. The CDR3 DNA sequence: TGTGCCAGCAGTTTTACCGGGACAGTTGAAAAACTGTTTTTT. Protein sequence: CASSFTGTVEKLFF.

The chain combines TRBV5-6 with TRBJ1-1; D is unclear. Trimming left V 2 bases short and J 0 bases short, with 8 bases between. The CDR3 is 14 amino acids. Germline lookup yields CDR1 SGHDT and CDR2 YYEEEE. The CDR3 region has the DNA TGTGCCAGCAGCTTCTCCGTATTGAACACTGAAGCTTTCTTT. This gives the protein CASSFSVLNTEAFF.

The CDR3 spells CASSLTWTGNTEAFF. In DNA form, the CDR3 reads TGTGCCAGCAGTTTAACCTGGACAGGGAACACTGAAGCTTTCTTT. The chain carries TRBV28 and TRBJ1-1; 7 bases are shared with TRBD1. The CDR3 is 15 amino acids. V shed 2 bases and J 1 base; nucleotides not matched to a gene: 4. Germline values: CDR1 MDHEN, CDR2 SYDVKM.

In its sample, this clone was seen once. The chain uses TRBV11-2 and TRBJ2-1; TRBD2 aligns across 7 bases. The germline CDR1 and CDR2 sequences are SGHAT and FQNNGV. CDR3 length: 16 amino acids. V was pared by 5 bases and J by 7 bases, with 14 bases of the junction left unmatched. The CDR3 loop reads CASSLLAGGRLNEQFF. In DNA form, the CDR3 reads TGTGCCAGCAGCCTCCTAGCCGGGGGGAGGTTGAATGAGCAGTTCTTC.

The DNA for the CDR3 is TGTGCCTGGAGTGTACGCCCGGGGGACAGGGGGGACGAGCAGTACTTC. It translates to CAWSVRPGDRGDEQYF. The chain recombines TRBV30 with TRBJ2-7; TRBD1 agrees at 11 bases. Germline trimming cut 0 bases from V and 5 bases from J; bases unmatched to any gene: 9. Germline V gene sequence: CDR1 GTSNPN, CDR2 SVGIG (reference sequence). This CDR3 has 16 residues. Filled out from reference TRBV30 and TRBJ2-7, the complete variable domain reads SQTIHQWPATLVQPVGSPLSLECTVEGTSNPNLYWYRQAAGRGLQLLFYSVGIGQISSEVPQNLSASRPQDRQFILSSKKLLLSDSGFYLCAWSVRPGDRGDEQYFGPGTRLTVT.

This clone has more than one count but fewer than ten. The genes are TRBV6-6 and TRBJ2-7; no clear D. Germline CDR1 reads MNHNY; CDR2 reads SVGAGI (reference sequence). The CDR3 totals 13 residues. V was trimmed by 4 bases and J by 2 bases, leaving 9 bases between them. CDR3 coding DNA: TGTGCCAGCAGTTTAGGCGGAACCTACGAGCAGTACTTC. Encoded protein: CASSLGGTYEQYF.

In regard to this clone: The germline gene is not matched at one end of the junction; a read error may be the cause. V gene TRBV19 combines with J gene TRBJ2-7; D possibly matches TRBD1 or TRBD2 (5 bases each). This CDR3 is built from 13 residues. CDR1 LNHDA and CDR2 SQIVND come from the germline V gene (reference sequence). CDR3 amino acids: CASSPGAAYQQYF. Written as DNA, the CDR3 is TGTGCCAGTAGTCCCGGGGCGGCCTACCAGCAGTACTTC. Using reference TRBV19 and TRBJ2-7 for the parts outside the CDR3, the full variable domain is DGGITQSPKYLFRKEGQNVTLSCEQNLNHDAMYWYRQDPGQGLRLIYYSQIVNDFQKGDIAEGYSVSREKKESFPLTVTSAQKNPTAFYLCASSPGAAYQQYFGPGTRLTVT.

The V and J genes are TRBV5-1 and TRBJ2-7; D gene ambiguous. CDR3 length equals 16 residues. CDR1 is SGHRS, CDR2 YFSETQ, per germline. V gave up 5 bases and J gave up 3 bases, with 21 bases separating them. The CDR3 DNA reads TGCGCCAGCAGACCGAGGCTGGGTTCACCCGTCTACGAGCAGTACTTC. This gives the protein CASRPRLGSPVYEQYF.

The gene calls are TRBV28 and TRBJ1-5; weak D call: TRBD1 (5 bases). The CDR3 length is 17 residues. Germline V gives CDR1 MDHEN, CDR2 SYDVKM. Trimming removed 3 bases at V and 0 bases at J, with 15 bases between. CDR3 residues: CASSFRGGFYSNQPQHF. Here the CDR3 DNA reads TGTGCCAGCAGTTTTCGGGGGGGATTTTATAGCAATCAGCCCCAGCATTTT.

The gene calls are TRBV7-2 and TRBJ2-7; D not certain. This CDR3 region has 14 residues. The ends were cut back, 2 bases at V and 2 bases at J, with 10 bases in the middle. Looked up from germline, CDR1 is SGHTA and CDR2 is FQGNSA. The DNA for the CDR3 is TGTGCCAGCAGCTTAACTGGGTCTACCTACGAGCAGTACTTC. As protein: CASSLTGSTYEQYF.